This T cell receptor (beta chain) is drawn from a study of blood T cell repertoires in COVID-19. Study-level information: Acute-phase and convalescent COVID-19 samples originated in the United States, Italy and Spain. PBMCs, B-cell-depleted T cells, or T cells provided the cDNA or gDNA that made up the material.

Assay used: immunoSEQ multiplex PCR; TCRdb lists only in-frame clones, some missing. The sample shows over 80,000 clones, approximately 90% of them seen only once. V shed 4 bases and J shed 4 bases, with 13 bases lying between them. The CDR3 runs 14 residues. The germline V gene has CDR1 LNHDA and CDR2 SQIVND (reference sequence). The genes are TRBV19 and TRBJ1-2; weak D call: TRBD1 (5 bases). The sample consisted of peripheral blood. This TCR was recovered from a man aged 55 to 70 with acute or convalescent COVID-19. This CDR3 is CASSTPTQGYGYTF. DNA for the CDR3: TGTGCCAGTAGTACCCCGACCCAGGGCTATGGCTACACCTTC.